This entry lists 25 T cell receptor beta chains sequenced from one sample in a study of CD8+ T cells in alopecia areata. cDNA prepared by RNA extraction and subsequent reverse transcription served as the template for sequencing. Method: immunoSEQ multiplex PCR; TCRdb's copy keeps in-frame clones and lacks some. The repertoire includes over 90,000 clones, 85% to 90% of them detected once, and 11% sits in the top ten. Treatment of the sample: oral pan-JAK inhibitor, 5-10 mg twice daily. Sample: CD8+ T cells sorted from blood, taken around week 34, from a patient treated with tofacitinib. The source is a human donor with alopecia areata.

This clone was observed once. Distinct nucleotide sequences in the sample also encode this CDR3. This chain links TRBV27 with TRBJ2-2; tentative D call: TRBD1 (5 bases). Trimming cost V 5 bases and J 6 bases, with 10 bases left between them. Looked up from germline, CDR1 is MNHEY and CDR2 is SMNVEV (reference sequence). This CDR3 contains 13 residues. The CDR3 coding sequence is TGTGCCAGCAGTCTCAGGGTCGCCGGGGAGCTGTTTTTT. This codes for CASSLRVAGELFF.

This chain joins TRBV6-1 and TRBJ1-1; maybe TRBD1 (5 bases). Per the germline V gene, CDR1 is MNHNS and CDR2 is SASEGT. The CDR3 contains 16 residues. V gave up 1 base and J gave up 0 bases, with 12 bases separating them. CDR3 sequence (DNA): TGTGCCAGCAGTGAAGTTGTAGAAGGGGTGAACACTGAAGCTTTCTTT. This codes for CASSEVVEGVNTEAFF.

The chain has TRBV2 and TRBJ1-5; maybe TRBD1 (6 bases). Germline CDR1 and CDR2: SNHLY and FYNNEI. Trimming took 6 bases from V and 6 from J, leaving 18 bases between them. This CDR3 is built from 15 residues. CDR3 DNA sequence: TGTGCCAGCAGGGAGGAGGGGGTTGTCGGTCAGCCCCAGCATTTT. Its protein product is CASREEGVVGQPQHF.

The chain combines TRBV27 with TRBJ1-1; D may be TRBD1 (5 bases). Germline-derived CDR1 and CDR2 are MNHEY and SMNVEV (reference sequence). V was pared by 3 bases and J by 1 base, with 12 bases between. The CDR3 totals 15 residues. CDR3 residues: CASSLDYRPNTEAFF. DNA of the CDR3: TGTGCCAGCAGTTTGGACTACAGGCCGAACACTGAAGCTTTCTTT.

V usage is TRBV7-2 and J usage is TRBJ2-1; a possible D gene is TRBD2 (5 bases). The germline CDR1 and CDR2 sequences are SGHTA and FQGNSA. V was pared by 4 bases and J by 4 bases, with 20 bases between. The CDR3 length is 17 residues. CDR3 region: CASSSGTGPLWYNEQFF. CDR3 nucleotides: TGTGCCAGCAGCTCGGGAACCGGACCCCTGTGGTACAATGAGCAGTTCTTC.

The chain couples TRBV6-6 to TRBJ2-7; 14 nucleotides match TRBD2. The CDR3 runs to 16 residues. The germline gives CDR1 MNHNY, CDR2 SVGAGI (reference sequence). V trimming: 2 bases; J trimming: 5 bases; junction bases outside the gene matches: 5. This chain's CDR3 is CASSYPTSGRAHEQYF. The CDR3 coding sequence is TGTGCCAGCAGTTACCCGACTAGCGGGAGGGCCCACGAGCAGTACTTC.

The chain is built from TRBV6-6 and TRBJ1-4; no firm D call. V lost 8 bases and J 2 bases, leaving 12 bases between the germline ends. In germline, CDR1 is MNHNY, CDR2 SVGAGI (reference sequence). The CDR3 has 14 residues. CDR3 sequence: CASAWTGTNEKLFF. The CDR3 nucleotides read TGTGCCAGCGCCTGGACGGGCACTAATGAAAAACTGTTTTTT.

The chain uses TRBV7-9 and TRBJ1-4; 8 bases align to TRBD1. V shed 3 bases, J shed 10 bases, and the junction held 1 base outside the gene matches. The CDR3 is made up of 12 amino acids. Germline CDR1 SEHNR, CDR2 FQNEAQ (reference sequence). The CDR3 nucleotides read TGTGCCAGCAGCTTTGGGACAGGAAAACTGTTTTTT. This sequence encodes CASSFGTGKLFF. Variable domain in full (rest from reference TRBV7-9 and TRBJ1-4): DTGVSQNPRHKITKRGQNVTFRCDPISEHNRLYWYRQTLGQGPEFLTYFQNEAQLEKSRLLSDRFSAERPKGSFSTLEIQRTEQGDSAMYLCASSFGTGKLFFGSGTQLSVL.

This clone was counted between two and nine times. The DNA of the CDR3 is TGTGCCAGCAGACCCGGGACAGGGGAAACTAACTATGGCTACACCTTC. Translated, it gives CASRPGTGETNYGYTF. The chain couples TRBV5-4 to TRBJ1-2; 10 nucleotides line up with TRBD1. Germline assignment: CDR1 SGHNT and CDR2 YYREEE (reference sequence). V trimming: 5 bases; J trimming: 0 bases; junction bases outside the gene matches: 7. This CDR3 contains 16 residues. The whole variable domain, filled in from reference TRBV5-4 and TRBJ1-2, reads ETGVTQSPTHLIKTRGQQVTLRCSSQSGHNTVSWYQQALGQGPQFIFQYYREEENGRGNFPPRFSGLQFPNYSSELNVNALELDDSALYLCASRPGTGETNYGYTFGSGTRLTVV.

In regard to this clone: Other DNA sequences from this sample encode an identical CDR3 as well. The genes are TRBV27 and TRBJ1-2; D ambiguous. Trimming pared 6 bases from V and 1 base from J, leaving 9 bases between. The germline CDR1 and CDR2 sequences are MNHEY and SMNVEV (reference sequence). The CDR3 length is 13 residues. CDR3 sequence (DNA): TGTGCCAGCAGACAGAATCTTAACTATGGCTACACCTTC. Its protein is CASRQNLNYGYTF.

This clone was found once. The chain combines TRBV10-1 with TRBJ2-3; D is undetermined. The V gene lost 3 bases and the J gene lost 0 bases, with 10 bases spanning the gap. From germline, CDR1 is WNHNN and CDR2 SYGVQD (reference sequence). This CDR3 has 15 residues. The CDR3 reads CASSDHSASTDTQYF. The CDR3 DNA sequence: TGCGCCAGCAGTGACCACTCGGCTAGCACAGATACGCAGTATTTT.

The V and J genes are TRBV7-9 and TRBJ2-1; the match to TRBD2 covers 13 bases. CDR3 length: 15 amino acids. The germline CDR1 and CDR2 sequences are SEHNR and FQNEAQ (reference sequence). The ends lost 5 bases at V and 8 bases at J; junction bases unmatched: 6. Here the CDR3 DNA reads TGTGCCAGCAGCCTACTAGCGGGAGGGTTAGATGAGCAGTTCTTC. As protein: CASSLLAGGLDEQFF.

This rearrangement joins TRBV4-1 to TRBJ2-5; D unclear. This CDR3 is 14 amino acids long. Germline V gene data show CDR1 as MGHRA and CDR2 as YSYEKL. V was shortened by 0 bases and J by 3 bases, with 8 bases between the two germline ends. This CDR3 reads CASSQDRSEETQYF. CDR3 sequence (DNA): TGCGCCAGCAGCCAAGATCGGTCCGAAGAGACCCAGTACTTC.

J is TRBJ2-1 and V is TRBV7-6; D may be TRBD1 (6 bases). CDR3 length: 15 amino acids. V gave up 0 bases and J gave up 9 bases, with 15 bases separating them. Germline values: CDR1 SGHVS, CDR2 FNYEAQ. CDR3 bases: TGTGCCAGCAGCTTAGCCTTTAATCGAGGGGGTGAGCAGTTCTTC. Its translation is CASSLAFNRGGEQFF.

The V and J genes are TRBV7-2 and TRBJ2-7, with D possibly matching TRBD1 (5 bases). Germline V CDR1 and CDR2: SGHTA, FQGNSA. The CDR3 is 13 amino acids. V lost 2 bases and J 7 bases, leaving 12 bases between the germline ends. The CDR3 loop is CASSLNRLKEQYF. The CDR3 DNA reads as TGTGCCAGCAGCTTAAACAGGCTAAAGGAGCAGTACTTC.

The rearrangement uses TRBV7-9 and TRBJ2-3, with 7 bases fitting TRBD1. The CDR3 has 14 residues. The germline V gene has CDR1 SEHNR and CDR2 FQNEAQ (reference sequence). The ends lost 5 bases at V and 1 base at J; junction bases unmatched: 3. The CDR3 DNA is TGTGCCAGCAGCCCAGGACAGGGCACAGATACGCAGTATTTT. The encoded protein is CASSPGQGTDTQYF.

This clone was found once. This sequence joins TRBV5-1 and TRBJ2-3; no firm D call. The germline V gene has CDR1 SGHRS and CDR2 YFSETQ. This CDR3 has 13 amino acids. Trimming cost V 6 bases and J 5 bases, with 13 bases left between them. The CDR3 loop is CASIRDGGDTQYF. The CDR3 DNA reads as TGCGCCAGCATCCGAGACGGCGGAGATACGCAGTATTTT. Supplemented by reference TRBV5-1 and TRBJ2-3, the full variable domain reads KAGVTQTPRYLIKTRGQQVTLSCSPISGHRSVSWYQQTPGQGLQFLFEYFSETQRNKGNFPGRFSGRQFSNSRSEMNVSTLELGDSALYLCASIRDGGDTQYFGPGTRLTVL.

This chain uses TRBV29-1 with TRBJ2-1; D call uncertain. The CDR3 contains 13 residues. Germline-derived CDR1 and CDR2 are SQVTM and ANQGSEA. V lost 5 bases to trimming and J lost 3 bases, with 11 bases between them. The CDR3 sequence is CSVTREDYNEQFF. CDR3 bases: TGCAGCGTTACTCGAGAGGACTACAATGAGCAGTTCTTC.

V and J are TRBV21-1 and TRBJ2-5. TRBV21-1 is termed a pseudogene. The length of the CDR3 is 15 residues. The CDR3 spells CASSADLGREETQYF. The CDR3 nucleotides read TGTGCCAGCAGCGCGGACTTGGGCAGGGAAGAGACCCAGTACTTC.

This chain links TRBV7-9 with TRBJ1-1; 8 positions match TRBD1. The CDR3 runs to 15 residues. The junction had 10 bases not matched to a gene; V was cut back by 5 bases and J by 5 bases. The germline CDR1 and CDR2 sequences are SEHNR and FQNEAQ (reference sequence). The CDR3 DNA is TGTGCCAGCAGCCTCCGGACAGGGAATAGGACTGAAGCTTTCTTT. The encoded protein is CASSLRTGNRTEAFF.

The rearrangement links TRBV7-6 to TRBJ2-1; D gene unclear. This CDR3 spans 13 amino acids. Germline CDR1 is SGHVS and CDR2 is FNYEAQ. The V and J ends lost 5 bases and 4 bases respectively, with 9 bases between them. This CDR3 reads CASSHDSYNEQFF. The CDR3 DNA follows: TGTGCCAGCAGCCACGATTCTTACAATGAGCAGTTCTTC.

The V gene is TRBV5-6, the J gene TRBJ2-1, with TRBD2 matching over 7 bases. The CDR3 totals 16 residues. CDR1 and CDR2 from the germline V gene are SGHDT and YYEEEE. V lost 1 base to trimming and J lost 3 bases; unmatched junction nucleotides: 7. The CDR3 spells CASSLYAGVFYNEQFF. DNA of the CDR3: TGTGCCAGCAGCTTGTATGCGGGAGTCTTCTACAATGAGCAGTTCTTC.

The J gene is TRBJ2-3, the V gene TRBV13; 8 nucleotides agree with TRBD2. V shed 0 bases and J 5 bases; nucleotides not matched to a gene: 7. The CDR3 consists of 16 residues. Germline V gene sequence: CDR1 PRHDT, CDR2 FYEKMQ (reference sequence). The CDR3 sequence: CASSLGVYGGEDTQYF. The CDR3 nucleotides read TGTGCCAGCAGCTTAGGAGTGTACGGGGGGGAAGATACGCAGTATTTT.

Written as DNA, the CDR3 is TGTGCCAGCGCCCGTGGGGGTAGAGAGGCTTTCTTT. It translates to CASARGGREAFF. This sequence joins TRBV6-5 and TRBJ1-1; perhaps TRBD1 as D (5 bases). The germline V and J ends were trimmed by 8 bases and 11 bases, with 18 bases remaining between them. The CDR3 totals 12 residues. Per germline, CDR1 MNHEY and CDR2 SVGAGI.

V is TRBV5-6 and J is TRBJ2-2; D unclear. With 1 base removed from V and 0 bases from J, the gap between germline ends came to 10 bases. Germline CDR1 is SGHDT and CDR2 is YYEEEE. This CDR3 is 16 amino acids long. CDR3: CASSLPRTTNTGELFF. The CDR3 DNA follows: TGTGCCAGCAGCTTGCCCAGAACCACGAACACCGGGGAGCTGTTTTTT.